One and the same sample provided the 2 T cell receptor beta chains below, sequenced in a study of T cell repertoires in ileal Crohn's disease. The data were produced by immunoSEQ multiplex PCR, yet TCRdb's version contains in-frame clones alone and is incomplete. The table shows approximately 11,000 clones, with about 76% occurring only once. Sequenced input: ileal tissue. These receptors were collected from an adult with Crohn's disease.

In its sample, this clone was seen a few times. V is TRBV5-5 and J is TRBJ1-4, with D tentatively TRBD1 (5 bases). The CDR3 contains 13 residues. The V end lost 7 bases, the J end lost 4 bases, and 11 bases lay between the germline ends. Germline V lookup: CDR1 SGHKS, CDR2 YYEKEE (reference sequence). The CDR3, as DNA: TGTGCCAGCGGAGCAGGGCTTAATGAAAAACTGTTTTTT. It is translated as CASGAGLNEKLFF.

This clone was recorded a few times. The chain combines TRBV28 with TRBJ1-5; the D gene is possibly TRBD1 (6 bases). Germline CDR1 is MDHEN and CDR2 is SYDVKM. This CDR3 has 14 amino acids. V was pared by 1 base and J by 7 bases, with 11 bases between. The CDR3 DNA follows: TGTGCCAGCAGTTTATACAGGGTGGGGCAGCCCCAGCATTTT. Translation gives CASSLYRVGQPQHF.